These T cell receptor beta chains were read from a single sample in a study of T cell changes during pregnancy in multiple sclerosis. Sequenced by immunoSEQ multiplex PCR; TCRdb stores in-frame clones only, minus some. The sample lists approximately 30,000 clones; 90% were seen once. The specimen comprised CD8+ T cells from peripheral blood mononuclear cells, sampled in the first trimester of pregnancy. The receptors shown here come from a female donor with multiple sclerosis, enrolled in a pregnancy study. CDR3s include the opening cysteine and the closing phenylalanine or tryptophan. A D gene is named only where the DNA matches it firmly. Clone size is shown for a subset of rows, as once, few, many or a class of expanded clone.

>TRBV21-1|.|.|TRBJ1-4
TGTGCCAGCAGCAGCCCAGAATACCGCAGGAAGGAAAAACTGTTTTTT
CASSSPEYRRKEKLFF
>TRBV13|.|TRBD1|TRBJ1-2
TGTGCCAGCAGTCGAATCACGACAGGGGAGCTATATGGCTACACCTTC
CASSRITTGELYGYTF
>TRBV7-6|.|.|TRBJ2-2
TGTGCCAGCAGCCTACTACTCACCGGGGAGCTGTTTTTT
CASSLLLTGELFF
>TRBV5-1|.|.|TRBJ1-2
TGCGCCAGCAGCTTGGGCCTGACAGCAAACTATGGCTACACCTTC
CASSLGLTANYGYTF
>TRBV28|.|.|TRBJ2-1
TGTGCCAGCACCCCGGGGAAGTTGTCCTACAATGAGCAGTTCTTC
CASTPGKLSYNEQFF
>TRBV19|.|.|TRBJ1-1
TGTGCCAGTAGTATATCGACAGCCACTGAAGCTTTCTTT
CASSISTATEAFF
>TRBV29-1|once|TRBD2|TRBJ2-7
TGCAGCGTTGAAATGGGACTAGCGTCCGAGCAGTACTTC
CSVEMGLASEQYF
>TRBV5-6|.|.|TRBJ2-3
TGTGCCAGCAGCTTCGCGGATACGCAGTATTTT
CASSFADTQYF
>TRBV9|.|TRBD2|TRBJ2-7
TGTGCCAGCAGCCCCGGGACTAGCGGGAGCTACGAGCAGTACTTC
CASSPGTSGSYEQYF
>TRBV5-8|many|.|TRBJ2-7
TGTGCCAGCAGCTTGGTGGCCAGTGCCTACGAGCAGTACTTC
CASSLVASAYEQYF
>TRBV10-3|.|TRBD1|TRBJ2-3
TGTGCCATCACAGGGGGTGGGGATACGCAGTATTTT
CAITGGGDTQYF
>TRBV19|once|.|TRBJ2-1
TGTGCCAGTAGTATCCTGCCAGCGGTTACCTCCTACAATGAGCAGTTCTTC
CASSILPAVTSYNEQFF
>TRBV7-8|.|TRBD2|TRBJ2-7
TGTGCCAGCAGCTTAGACGCGGCTAGCGGGATCTACGAGCAGTACTTC
CASSLDAASGIYEQYF
>TRBV9|.|TRBD1|TRBJ2-7
TGTGCCAGCAGCGTAGACCCGGGACAGGGCTACGAGCAGTACTTC
CASSVDPGQGYEQYF
>TRBV10-3|.|TRBD2|TRBJ2-4
TGTGCCATCAGTGATAGCGGGAGGGCAAAAAACATTCAGTACTTC
CAISDSGRAKNIQYF
>TRBV6-1|.|TRBD1|TRBJ2-7
TGTGCCAGCAGTGATATTGACAGGGGGCTTGTCGACGAGCAGTACTTC
CASSDIDRGLVDEQYF
>TRBV28|.|.|TRBJ2-3
TGTGCCAGCAGGATGGGACGGGAGAACACAGATACGCAGTATTTT
CASRMGRENTDTQYF
>TRBV9|.|.|TRBJ2-1
TGTGCCAGCAGCGCTAATAGCGGCAACTACTACAATGAGCAGTTCTTC
CASSANSGNYYNEQFF
>TRBV5-1|.|.|TRBJ1-1
TGCGCCAGCAGCTTGAAGATGGGGCTGTACACTGAAGCTTTCTTT
CASSLKMGLYTEAFF
>TRBV29-1|.|.|TRBJ2-1
TGCAGCGTTCAAGGGGTACGGGGGAGCCCTAGCTCCTACAATGAGCAGTTCTTC
CSVQGVRGSPSSYNEQFF
>TRBV5-1|few|TRBD2|TRBJ2-1
TGCGCCAGCAGCTCAAAACAGACTAGCGGGATATCCCATGAGCAGTTCTTC
CASSSKQTSGISHEQFF
>TRBV27|.|.|TRBJ2-2
TGTGCCAGCAGTATTCTATGGACCGGGGAGCTGTTTTTT
CASSILWTGELFF
>TRBV9|.|.|TRBJ1-1
TGTGCCAGCAGCGCAGGGGTGAACACTGAAGCTTTCTTT
CASSAGVNTEAFF
>TRBV4-2|.|.|TRBJ2-7
TGTGCCAGCAGCCAAGGGACAGGGAGGGCCGTCTTCGAGCAGTACTTC
CASSQGTGRAVFEQYF
>TRBV6-5|.|.|TRBJ2-1
TGTGCCAGCAGAAATACGGTGACCTACAATGAGCAGTTCTTC
CASRNTVTYNEQFF
>TRBV9|.|.|TRBJ2-5
TGTGCCAGCAGCGTAGAAGGGAGCCAAGAGACCCAGTACTTC
CASSVEGSQETQYF
>TRBV27|.|.|TRBJ2-3
TGTGCCAGCAGCGATCGCGGGCCTAGCACAGATACGCAGTATTTT
CASSDRGPSTDTQYF
>TRBV27|.|.|TRBJ2-1
TGTGCCAGCAGGGAGGGGGGGAGCGTTGAGCAGTTCTTC
CASREGGSVEQFF
>TRBV27|.|TRBD1|TRBJ2-1
TGTGCCAGCAGTTCCATCGCTACAGGGGGCGCCGTGAATGAGCAGTTCTTC
CASSSIATGGAVNEQFF
>TRBV10-3|.|.|TRBJ2-1
TGTGCCATCAGTGAGTCGAACTCGGGATTGGTGAATGAGCAGTTCTTC
CAISESNSGLVNEQFF
>TRBV5-4|.|TRBD2|TRBJ2-1
TGTGCCAGCAGCTTAAACCCTAGCGGGAGGAGCGAGCAGTTCTTC
CASSLNPSGRSEQFF
>TRBV4-2|.|TRBD1|TRBJ1-5
TGTGCCAGCAGCCAAGACGACAGGGAGGACCAGCCCCAGCATTTT
CASSQDDREDQPQHF
>TRBV10-3|.|.|TRBJ2-7
TGTGCCATCAGTGGTTCGGAGGACAGCCTATACGAGCAGTACTTC
CAISGSEDSLYEQYF
>TRBV5-4|.|TRBD2|TRBJ2-1
TGTGCCAGCAGTTATACGGGACTAGGTTACAATGAGCAGTTCTTC
CASSYTGLGYNEQFF
>TRBV27|.|TRBD1|TRBJ2-7
TGTGCCAGCAGTTTAGACAGGGCCTACGAGCAGTACTTC
CASSLDRAYEQYF
>TRBV19|.|.|TRBJ1-4
TGTGCCAGTAGTCCCCAGGACACGGTGAAACTGTTTTTT
CASSPQDTVKLFF
>TRBV18|.|TRBD1|TRBJ1-5
TGTGCCAGCTCACGCACAGGGGGCGAGCTGTCGACGCGCAATCAGCCCCAGCATTTT
CASSRTGGELSTRNQPQHF
>TRBV19|.|.|TRBJ2-7
TGTGCCAGTTCCGACGGGGCCTACGAGCAGTACTTC
CASSDGAYEQYF
>TRBV7-8|few|TRBD1|TRBJ2-6
TGTGCCAGCAGCTTAGCTGGACAGGGGTCTGGGGCCAACGTCCTGACTTTC
CASSLAGQGSGANVLTF
>TRBV14|once|.|TRBJ2-1
TGTGCCAGCAGCCAACTAGCGCCAGACTACAATGAGCAGTTCTTC
CASSQLAPDYNEQFF
>TRBV5-5|.|.|TRBJ2-3
TGTGCCAGCAGCCCGGGGGACAGCACAGATACGCAGTATTTT
CASSPGDSTDTQYF
>TRBV19|.|.|TRBJ1-1
TGTGCCAGTAGCCAAGGGGGGGGAGAAGCTTTCTTT
CASSQGGGEAFF
>TRBV19|.|TRBD2|TRBJ2-1
TGTGCCAGTAGTATAGATGGACTAGCGGGGTACAATGAGCAGTTCTTC
CASSIDGLAGYNEQFF
>TRBV11-2|.|.|TRBJ2-5
TGTGCCAGCAGCTTAGATGTGGGACACGGTTCGACCCAGTACTTC
CASSLDVGHGSTQYF
>TRBV7-8|once|.|TRBJ2-1
TGTGCCAGCAGCTTAGCGAGGGATGAGCAGTTCTTC
CASSLARDEQFF
>TRBV15|.|TRBD1|TRBJ2-7
TGTGCCACCAGCAGAGAGAGGACAGGGGTGGACGAGCAGTACTTC
CATSRERTGVDEQYF
>TRBV28|.|.|TRBJ2-2
TGTGCCAGCAGTTTGGACGGAGGCCGGACCGGGGAGCTGTTTTTT
CASSLDGGRTGELFF
>TRBV18|.|TRBD2|TRBJ2-7
TGTGCCAGCTCACTTTTCCCCTCGGGACTAGCTGCCTACGAGCAGTACTTC
CASSLFPSGLAAYEQYF
>TRBV11-2|.|TRBD2|TRBJ2-7
TGTGCCAGCAGCTTAGAGTCTAGCGGCTTCTACGAGCAGTACTTC
CASSLESSGFYEQYF
>TRBV9|.|TRBD2|TRBJ2-3
TGTGCCAGCAGCGTAGATAGCGGGGATACGCAGTATTTT
CASSVDSGDTQYF